This T cell receptor beta chain originates from a study of cytomegalovirus exposure and HLA in healthy donors. V gave up 2 bases and J gave up 0 bases; unmatched junction bases: 9. The CDR3 extends over 18 amino acids. Germline lookup yields CDR1 ENHRY and CDR2 SYGVKD. Both 60 Vbeta primers and 13 Jbeta primers went into the PCR. Produced via immunoSEQ multiplex PCR; TCRdb's table is partial and in-frame only. The table lists around 200,000 clones, roughly 79% of them singletons, with around 2% in the top ten. Sequencing input: PBMCs. The clonotype was recovered from a man younger than 35 in good health and CMV-seronegative. The chain links TRBV10-3 to TRBJ2-3, with TRBD2 matching over 9 bases. CDR3 bases: TGTGCCATCAGTGAGACAACCGGGACTAGCCCTAGCACAGATACGCAGTATTTT. This gives the protein CAISETTGTSPSTDTQYF.